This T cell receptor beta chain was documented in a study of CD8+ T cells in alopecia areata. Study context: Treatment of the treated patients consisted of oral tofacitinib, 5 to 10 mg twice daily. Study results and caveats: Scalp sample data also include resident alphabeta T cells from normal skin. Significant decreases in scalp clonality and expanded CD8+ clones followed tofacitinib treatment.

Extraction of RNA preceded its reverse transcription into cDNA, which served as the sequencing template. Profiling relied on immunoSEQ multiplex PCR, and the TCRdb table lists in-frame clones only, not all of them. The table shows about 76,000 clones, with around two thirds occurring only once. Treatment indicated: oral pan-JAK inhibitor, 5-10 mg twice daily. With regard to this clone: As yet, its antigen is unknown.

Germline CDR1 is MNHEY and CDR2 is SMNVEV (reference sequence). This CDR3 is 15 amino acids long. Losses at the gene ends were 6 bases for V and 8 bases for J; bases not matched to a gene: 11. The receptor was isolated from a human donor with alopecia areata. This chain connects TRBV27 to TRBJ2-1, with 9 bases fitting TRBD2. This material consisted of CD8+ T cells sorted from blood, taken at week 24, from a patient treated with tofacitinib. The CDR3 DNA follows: TGTGCCAGCAGCCGGCCGGGACTAGCTTCCCATGAGCAGTTCTTC. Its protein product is CASSRPGLASHEQFF.